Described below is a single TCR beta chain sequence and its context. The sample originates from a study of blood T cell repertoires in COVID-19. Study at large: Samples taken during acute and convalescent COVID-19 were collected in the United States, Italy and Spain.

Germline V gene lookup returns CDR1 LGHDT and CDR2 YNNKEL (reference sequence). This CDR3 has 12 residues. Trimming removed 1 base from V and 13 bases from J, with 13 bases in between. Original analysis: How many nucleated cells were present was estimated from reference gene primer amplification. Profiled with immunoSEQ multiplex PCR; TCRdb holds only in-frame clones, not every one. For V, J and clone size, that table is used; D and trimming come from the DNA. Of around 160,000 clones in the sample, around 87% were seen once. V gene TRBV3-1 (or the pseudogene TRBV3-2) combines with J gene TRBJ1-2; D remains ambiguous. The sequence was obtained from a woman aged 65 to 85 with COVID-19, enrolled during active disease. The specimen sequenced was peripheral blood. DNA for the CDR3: TGTGCCAGCAGCCAAGGCCGCTACCTCGCCACCTTC. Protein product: CASSQGRYLATF.